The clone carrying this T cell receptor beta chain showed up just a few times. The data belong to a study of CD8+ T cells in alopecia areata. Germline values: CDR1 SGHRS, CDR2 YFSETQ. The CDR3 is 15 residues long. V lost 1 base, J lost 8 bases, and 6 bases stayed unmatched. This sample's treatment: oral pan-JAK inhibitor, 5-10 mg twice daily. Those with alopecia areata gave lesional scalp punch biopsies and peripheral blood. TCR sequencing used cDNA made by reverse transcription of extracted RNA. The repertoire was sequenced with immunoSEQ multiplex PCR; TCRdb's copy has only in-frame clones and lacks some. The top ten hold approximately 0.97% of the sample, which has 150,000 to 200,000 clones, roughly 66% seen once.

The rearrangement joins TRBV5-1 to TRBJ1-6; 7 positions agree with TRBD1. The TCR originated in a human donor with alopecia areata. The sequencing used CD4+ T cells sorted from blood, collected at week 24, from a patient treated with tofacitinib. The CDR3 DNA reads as TGCGCCAGCAGCTTGTCTAGAGGGGGCGATTCACCCCTCCACTTT. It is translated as CASSLSRGGDSPLHF.